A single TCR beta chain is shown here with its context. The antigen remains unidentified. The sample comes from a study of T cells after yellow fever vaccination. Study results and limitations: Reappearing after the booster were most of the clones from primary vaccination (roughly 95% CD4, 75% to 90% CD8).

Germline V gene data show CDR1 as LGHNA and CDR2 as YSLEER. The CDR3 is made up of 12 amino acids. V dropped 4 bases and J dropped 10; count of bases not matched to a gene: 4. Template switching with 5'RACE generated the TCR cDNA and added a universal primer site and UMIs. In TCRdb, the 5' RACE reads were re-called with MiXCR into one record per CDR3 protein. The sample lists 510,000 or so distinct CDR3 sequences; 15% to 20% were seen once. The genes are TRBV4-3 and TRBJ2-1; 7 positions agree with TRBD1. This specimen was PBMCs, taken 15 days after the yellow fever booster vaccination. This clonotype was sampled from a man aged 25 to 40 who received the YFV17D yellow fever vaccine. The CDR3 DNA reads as TGCGCCAGCAGCCGAGACAGGGCCGAGCAGTTCTTC. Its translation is CASSRDRAEQFF.